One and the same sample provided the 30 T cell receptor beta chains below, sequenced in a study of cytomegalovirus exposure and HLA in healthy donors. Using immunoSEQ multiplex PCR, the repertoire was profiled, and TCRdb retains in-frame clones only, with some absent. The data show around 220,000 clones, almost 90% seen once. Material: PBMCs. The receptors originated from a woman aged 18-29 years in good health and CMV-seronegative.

The CDR3 DNA follows: TGCAGCGTTAGGACAGGGACCACTGAAGCTTTCTTT. Protein sequence: CSVRTGTTEAFF. The J gene is TRBJ1-1, the V gene TRBV29-1, with 8 nucleotides matching TRBD1. There are 12 residues in the CDR3. J gave up 4 bases and V 5 bases, and 3 bases lay outside the gene matches. Germline loops: CDR1 SQVTM, CDR2 ANQGSEA.

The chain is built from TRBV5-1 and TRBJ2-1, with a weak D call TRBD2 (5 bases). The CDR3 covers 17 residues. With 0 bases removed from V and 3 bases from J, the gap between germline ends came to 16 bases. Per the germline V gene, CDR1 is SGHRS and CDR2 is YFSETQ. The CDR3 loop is CASSLGTPRAHYNEQFF. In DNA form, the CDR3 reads TGCGCCAGCAGCTTGGGGACTCCTCGAGCCCACTACAATGAGCAGTTCTTC.

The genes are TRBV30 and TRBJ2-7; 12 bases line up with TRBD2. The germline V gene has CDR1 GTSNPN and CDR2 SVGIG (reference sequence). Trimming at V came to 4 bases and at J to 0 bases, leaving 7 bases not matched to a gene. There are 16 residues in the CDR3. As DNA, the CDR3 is TGTGCCTGGACTAGCGGGAGGGCCCCCAGCTCCTACGAGCAGTACTTC. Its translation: CAWTSGRAPSSYEQYF.

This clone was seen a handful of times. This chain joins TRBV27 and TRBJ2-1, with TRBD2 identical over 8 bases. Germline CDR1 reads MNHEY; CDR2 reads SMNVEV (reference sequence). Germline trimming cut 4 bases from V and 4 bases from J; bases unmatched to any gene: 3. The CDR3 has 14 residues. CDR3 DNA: TGTGCCAGCAGTTGGGGACTAGATTACAATGAGCAGTTCTTC. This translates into CASSWGLDYNEQFF.

CDR3: CASSFFGTGANTGELFF. CDR3 bases: TGTGCCAGCAGTTTCTTCGGGACAGGAGCGAACACCGGGGAGCTGTTTTTT. The V and J genes are TRBV27 and TRBJ2-2; 8 nucleotides line up with TRBD1. The V gene end was trimmed by 3 bases and the J gene end by 0 bases; junction bases not matched to a gene: 6. The CDR3 is made up of 17 amino acids. CDR1 and CDR2 (germline): MNHEY, SMNVEV (reference sequence).

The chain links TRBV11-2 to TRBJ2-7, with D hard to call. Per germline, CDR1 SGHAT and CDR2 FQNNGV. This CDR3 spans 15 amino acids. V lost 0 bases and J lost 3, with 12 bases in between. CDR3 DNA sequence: TGTGCCAGCAGCTTAGATGCAGGTTCAATCTACGAGCAGTACTTC. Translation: CASSLDAGSIYEQYF.

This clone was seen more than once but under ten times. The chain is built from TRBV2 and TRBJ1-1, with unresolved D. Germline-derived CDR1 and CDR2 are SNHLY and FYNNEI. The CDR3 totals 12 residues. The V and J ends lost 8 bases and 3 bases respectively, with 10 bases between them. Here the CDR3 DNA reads TGTGCCAGCCGGAGGGAGGACACTGAAGCTTTCTTT. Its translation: CASRREDTEAFF.

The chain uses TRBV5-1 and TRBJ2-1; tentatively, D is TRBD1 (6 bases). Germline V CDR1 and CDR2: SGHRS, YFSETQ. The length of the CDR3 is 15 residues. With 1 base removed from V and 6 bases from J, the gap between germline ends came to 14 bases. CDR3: CASSLWPGAPNEQFF. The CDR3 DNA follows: TGCGCCAGCAGCTTGTGGCCAGGGGCCCCCAATGAGCAGTTCTTC.

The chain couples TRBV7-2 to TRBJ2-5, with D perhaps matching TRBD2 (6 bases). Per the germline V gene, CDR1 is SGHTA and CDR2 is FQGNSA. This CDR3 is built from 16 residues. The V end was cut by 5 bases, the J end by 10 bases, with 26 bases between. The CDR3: CASSQGGAGSLYGQYF. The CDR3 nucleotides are TGTGCCAGCAGCCAGGGTGGGGCGGGGTCGCTGTATGGCCAGTACTTC.

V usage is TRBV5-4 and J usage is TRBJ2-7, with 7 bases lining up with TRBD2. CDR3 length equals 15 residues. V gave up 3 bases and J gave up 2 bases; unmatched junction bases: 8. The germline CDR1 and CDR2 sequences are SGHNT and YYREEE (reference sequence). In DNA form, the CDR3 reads TGTGCCAGCAGCTCGGGCGGGAGAACTCCCTACGAGCAGTACTTC. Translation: CASSSGGRTPYEQYF.

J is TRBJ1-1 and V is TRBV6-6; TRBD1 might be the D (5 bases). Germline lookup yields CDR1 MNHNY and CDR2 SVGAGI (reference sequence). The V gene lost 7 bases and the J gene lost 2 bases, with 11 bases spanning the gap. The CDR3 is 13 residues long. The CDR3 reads CASTPQGNTEAFF. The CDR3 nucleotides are TGTGCCAGCACTCCTCAGGGCAACACTGAAGCTTTCTTT.

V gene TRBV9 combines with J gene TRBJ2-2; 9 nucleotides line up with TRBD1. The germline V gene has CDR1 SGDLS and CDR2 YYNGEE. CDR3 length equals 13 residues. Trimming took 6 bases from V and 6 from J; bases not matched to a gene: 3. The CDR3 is CASKGQGSGELFF. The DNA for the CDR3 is TGTGCCAGCAAGGGACAGGGCTCCGGGGAGCTGTTTTTT.

The CDR3 loop is CASSTRKGTGLHEQYF. The CDR3 DNA follows: TGTGCCAGTAGTACGAGAAAAGGGACAGGGCTACACGAGCAGTACTTC. The gene calls are TRBV19 and TRBJ2-7, with 9 bases that match TRBD1. This CDR3 has 16 amino acids. Germline CDR1 LNHDA, CDR2 SQIVND (reference sequence). Germline trimming cut 4 bases from V and 5 bases from J; bases unmatched to any gene: 12.

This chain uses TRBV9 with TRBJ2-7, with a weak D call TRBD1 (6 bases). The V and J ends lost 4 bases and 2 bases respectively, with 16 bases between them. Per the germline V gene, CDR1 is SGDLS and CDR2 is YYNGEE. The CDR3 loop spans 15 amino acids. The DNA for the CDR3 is TGTGCCAGCAGCTCCCGAACAGGGCCCACCTACGAGCAGTACTTC. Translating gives CASSSRTGPTYEQYF.

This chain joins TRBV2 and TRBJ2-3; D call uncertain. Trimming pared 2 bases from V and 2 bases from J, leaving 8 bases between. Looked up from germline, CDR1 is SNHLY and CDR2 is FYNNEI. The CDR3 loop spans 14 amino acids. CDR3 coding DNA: TGTGCCAGCAGTGAAAGGAGAGACACAGATACGCAGTATTTT. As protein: CASSERRDTDTQYF.

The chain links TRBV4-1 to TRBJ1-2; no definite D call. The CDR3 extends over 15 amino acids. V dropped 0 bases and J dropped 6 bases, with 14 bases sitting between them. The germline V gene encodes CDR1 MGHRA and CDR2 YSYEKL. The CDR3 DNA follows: TGCGCCAGCAGCCAAGATCGAGGGTTGGATGATGGCTACACCTTC. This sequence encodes CASSQDRGLDDGYTF.

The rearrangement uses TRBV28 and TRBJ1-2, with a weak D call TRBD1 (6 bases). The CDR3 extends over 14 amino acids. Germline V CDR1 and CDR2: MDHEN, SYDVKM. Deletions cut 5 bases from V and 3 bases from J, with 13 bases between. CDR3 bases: TGTGCCAGCAGTGGACAGCCTTTGGACTATGGCTACACCTTC. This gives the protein CASSGQPLDYGYTF.

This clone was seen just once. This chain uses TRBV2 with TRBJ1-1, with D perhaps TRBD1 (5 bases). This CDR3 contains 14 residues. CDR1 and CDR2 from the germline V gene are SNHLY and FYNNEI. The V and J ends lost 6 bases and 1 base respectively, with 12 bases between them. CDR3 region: CASSLREGNTEAFF. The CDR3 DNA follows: TGTGCCAGCAGCCTCAGGGAGGGGAACACTGAAGCTTTCTTT.

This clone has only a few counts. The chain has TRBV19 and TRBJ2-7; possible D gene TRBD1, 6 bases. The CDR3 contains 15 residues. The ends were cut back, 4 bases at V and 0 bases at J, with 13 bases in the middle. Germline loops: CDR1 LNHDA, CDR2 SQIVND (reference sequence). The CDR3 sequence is CASSSHRASSYEQYF. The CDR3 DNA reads TGTGCCAGTAGTAGCCACAGGGCCAGCTCCTACGAGCAGTACTTC.

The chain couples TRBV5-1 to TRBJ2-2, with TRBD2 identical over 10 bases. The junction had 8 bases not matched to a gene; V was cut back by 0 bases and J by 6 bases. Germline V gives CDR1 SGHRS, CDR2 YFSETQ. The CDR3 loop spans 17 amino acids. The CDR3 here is CASSLGSSGRAAGELFF. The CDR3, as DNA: TGCGCCAGCAGCTTGGGCTCCAGCGGGAGGGCCGCCGGGGAGCTGTTTTTT.

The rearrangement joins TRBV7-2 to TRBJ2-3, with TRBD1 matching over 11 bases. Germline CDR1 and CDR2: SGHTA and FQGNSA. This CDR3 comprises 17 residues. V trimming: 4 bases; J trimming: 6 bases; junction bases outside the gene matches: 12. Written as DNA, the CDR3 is TGTGCCAGCAGCTGGAGCGGACAGGGGGCTCTAGGGGATACGCAGTATTTT. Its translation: CASSWSGQGALGDTQYF.

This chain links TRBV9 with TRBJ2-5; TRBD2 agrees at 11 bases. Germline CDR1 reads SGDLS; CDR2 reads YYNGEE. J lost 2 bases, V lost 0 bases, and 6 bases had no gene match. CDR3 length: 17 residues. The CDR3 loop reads CASSVGGVAGGQETQYF. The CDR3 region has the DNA TGTGCCAGCAGCGTAGGAGGAGTAGCGGGAGGGCAAGAGACCCAGTACTTC.

CDR3 DNA sequence: TGTGCCAGCAGTTTAAACAGCTACCTCTACGAGCAGTACTTC. This sequence encodes CASSLNSYLYEQYF. This chain uses TRBV27 with TRBJ2-7; unclear D gene. CDR3 length: 14 amino acids. Trimming took off 2 bases at V and 3 bases at J, with 11 bases between the two ends. The germline CDR1 and CDR2 sequences are MNHEY and SMNVEV (reference sequence).

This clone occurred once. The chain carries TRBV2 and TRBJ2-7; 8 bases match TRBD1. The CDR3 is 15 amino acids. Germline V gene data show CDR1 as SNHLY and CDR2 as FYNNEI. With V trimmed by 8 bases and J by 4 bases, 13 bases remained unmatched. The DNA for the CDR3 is TGTGCCAGCCTCGGGCAGGGGGCTCACCTTTACGAGCAGTACTTC. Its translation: CASLGQGAHLYEQYF.

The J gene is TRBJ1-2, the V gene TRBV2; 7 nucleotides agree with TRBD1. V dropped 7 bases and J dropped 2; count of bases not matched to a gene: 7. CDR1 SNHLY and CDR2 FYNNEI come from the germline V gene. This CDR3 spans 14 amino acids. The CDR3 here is CASNFNRGNYGYTF. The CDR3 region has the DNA TGTGCCAGCAATTTTAACAGGGGAAACTATGGCTACACCTTC.

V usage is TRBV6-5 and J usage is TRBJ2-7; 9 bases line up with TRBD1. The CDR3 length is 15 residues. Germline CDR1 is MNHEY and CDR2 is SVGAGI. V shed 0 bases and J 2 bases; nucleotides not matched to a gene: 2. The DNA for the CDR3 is TGTGCCAGCAGTTACTCCGGGACAGGGCCCTACGAGCAGTACTTC. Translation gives CASSYSGTGPYEQYF.

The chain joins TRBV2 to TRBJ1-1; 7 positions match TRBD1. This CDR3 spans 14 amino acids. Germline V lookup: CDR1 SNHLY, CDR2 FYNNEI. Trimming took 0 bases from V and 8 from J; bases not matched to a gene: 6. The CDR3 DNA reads TGTGCCAGCAGTGAAGCGCTAGGGGGCGGGGAAGCTTTCTTT. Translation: CASSEALGGGEAFF.

The CDR3 DNA follows: TGTGCCAGCAGAAGGAACAGGGAACTCTCCTACGAGCAGTACTTC. Its translation: CASRRNRELSYEQYF. The chain combines TRBV6-5 with TRBJ2-7; D is possibly TRBD1 (6 bases). V lost 6 bases to trimming and J lost 0 bases, with 15 bases between them. The CDR3 runs to 15 residues. Germline V gene sequence: CDR1 MNHEY, CDR2 SVGAGI.

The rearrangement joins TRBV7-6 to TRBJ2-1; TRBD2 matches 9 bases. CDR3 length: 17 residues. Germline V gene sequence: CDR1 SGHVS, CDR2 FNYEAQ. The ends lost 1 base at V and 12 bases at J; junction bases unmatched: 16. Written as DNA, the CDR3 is TGTGCCAGCAGCTTAGGGTCCCGAACTAGCGGGTGGTCTGGGCAGTTCTTC. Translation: CASSLGSRTSGWSGQFF. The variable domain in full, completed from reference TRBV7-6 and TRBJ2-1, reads GAGVSQSPRYKVTKRGQDVALRCDPISGHVSLYWYRQALGQGPEFLTYFNYEAQQDKSGLPNDRFSAERPEGSISTLTIQRTEQRDSAMYRCASSLGSRTSGWSGQFFGPGTRLTVL.

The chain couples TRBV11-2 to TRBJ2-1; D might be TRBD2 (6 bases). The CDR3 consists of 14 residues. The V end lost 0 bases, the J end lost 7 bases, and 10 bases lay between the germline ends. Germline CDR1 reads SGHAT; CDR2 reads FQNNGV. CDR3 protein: CASSLDPAGNEQFF. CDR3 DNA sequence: TGTGCCAGCAGCTTAGATCCGGCGGGGAATGAGCAGTTCTTC.